The entry below describes one T cell receptor (beta chain). This entry is derived from a study of blood T cell repertoires in COVID-19. Whole-study context: Whether acute or convalescent, the COVID-19 samples came from the United States, Italy and Spain.

Trimming removed 4 bases at V and 10 bases at J, with 19 bases between. Germline CDR1 is SGHVS and CDR2 is FQNEAQ. The CDR3 loop spans 14 amino acids. Assay used: immunoSEQ multiplex PCR; TCRdb lists only in-frame clones, some missing. Of tens of thousands of clones in the sample, roughly 87% were seen once. This sequence originates from a male donor with acute or convalescent COVID-19. Sequences were obtained from peripheral blood. J is TRBJ1-1 and V is TRBV7-8; D gene ambiguous. DNA for the CDR3: TGTGCCAGCAGCTATAGTGAAACCGGTCGTGCAGCTTTCTTT. Protein: CASSYSETGRAAFF.